These 5 T cell receptor beta chains share one sample of origin, sequenced in a study of T cells in Graves' hyperthyroidism and ophthalmopathy. Amplified TCR beta CDR3 regions came from RNA transcripts. TCR CDR3 underwent first-round RT-PCR with the HTBI primer set. MiXCR, applied by TCRdb to the multiplex PCR reads, yields one record per CDR3 protein. The sample lists approximately 530,000 distinct CDR3 sequences; around 15% were seen once. Sequenced input: blood. These receptors all come from a woman aged 18-29 years with Graves' hyperthyroidism.

In this sample, this clonotype turned up a few times. This chain uses TRBV4-1 with TRBJ1-5; no clear D. The V gene lost 0 bases and the J gene lost 2 bases, with 5 bases spanning the gap. CDR1 is MGHRA, CDR2 YSYEKL, per germline. The CDR3 extends over 14 amino acids. The CDR3 nucleotides read TGCGCCAGCAGCCAAGAGCTGGGCAATCAGCCCCAGCATTTT. Translation gives CASSQELGNQPQHF.

The sample holds a few counts of this clonotype. V gene TRBV7-2 combines with J gene TRBJ1-1, with no clear D. Germline CDR1 is SGHTA and CDR2 is FQGNSA. Trimming shortened V by 1 base and J by 0 bases, and 9 bases separated the two germline ends. The CDR3 has 15 residues. Here the CDR3 DNA reads TGTGCCAGCAGCTTAGGGTGGCGGATGAACACTGAAGCTTTCTTT. It is translated as CASSLGWRMNTEAFF. Based on the CDR3 plus reference TRBV7-2 and TRBJ1-1, the full variable domain is GAGVSQSPSNKVTEKGKDVELRCDPISGHTALYWYRQSLGQGLEFLIYFQGNSAPDKSGLPSDRFSAERTGGSVSTLTIQRTQQEDSAVYLCASSLGWRMNTEAFFGQGTRLTVV.

This clonotype has ten or more counts. The V call is TRBV12-3 or TRBV12-4, the J call TRBJ1-5, with D perhaps TRBD1 (5 bases). This CDR3 has 16 amino acids. The ends were cut back, 1 base at V and 6 bases at J, with 16 bases in the middle. The CDR3 protein is CASSLVGGSGSQPQHF. The CDR3 coding sequence is TGTGCCAGCAGTTTAGTTGGGGGTTCGGGTAGTCAGCCCCAGCATTTT.

This clonotype was found a few times. This sequence joins TRBV20-1 and TRBJ2-7; D is tentatively TRBD1 or TRBD2 (5 bases each). Germline V gives CDR1 DFQATT, CDR2 SNEGSKA (reference sequence). Trimming pared 6 bases from V and 2 bases from J, leaving 17 bases between. The CDR3 runs 14 residues. The CDR3 DNA reads TGCAGTGCCCAATCCCGGGGCAGAGCCTACGAGCAGTACTTC. Translating gives CSAQSRGRAYEQYF.

This clonotype occurred many times. The chain links TRBV18 to TRBJ2-1, with 7 bases aligning to TRBD2. Germline CDR1 reads KGHSH; CDR2 reads LQKENI. CDR3 length: 13 amino acids. The trim removed 2 bases at V and 10 bases at J, leaving 5 bases unmatched. The CDR3 DNA is TGTGCCAGCTCACCAAGGGAGGGGTACGAGCAGTTCTTC. Translating gives CASSPREGYEQFF.